What follows are 12 T cell receptor beta chains derived from one specimen sequenced in a study of CD4 T cells in relation to SARS-CoV-2 and coronaviruses. Unexposed donor CD4+ T cells date from 2011-2018, before the COVID-19 pandemic. Only in-frame clones appear in the TCRdb table, and some are missing; sequencing was by immunoSEQ multiplex PCR. The sample yields about 59,000 clones, roughly 90% seen once. Sequencing used memory CD4+ T cells from PBMCs. Every receptor here comes from a human donor in good health.

V gene TRBV3-1 (or the pseudogene TRBV3-2) combines with J gene TRBJ2-7, with a tentative D call TRBD2 (7 bases). The CDR3 covers 16 residues. Deletions cut 2 bases from V and 2 bases from J, with 16 bases between. Germline loops: CDR1 LGHDT, CDR2 YNNKEL (reference sequence). CDR3 loop: CASSQYDWEGAYEQYF. The CDR3, as DNA: TGTGCCAGCAGCCAATACGACTGGGAGGGGGCCTACGAGCAGTACTTC.

This rearrangement joins TRBV7-3 to TRBJ1-1; D remains ambiguous. Germline CDR1 is SGHTA and CDR2 is FQGTGA. This CDR3 is built from 13 residues. The V end was cut by 4 bases, the J end by 2 bases, with 8 bases between. The chain's CDR3 is CASSSAGNTEAFF. The CDR3 DNA sequence: TGTGCCAGCAGCTCCGCGGGTAACACTGAAGCTTTCTTT.

The genes are TRBV5-1 and TRBJ2-2; D ambiguous. Germline CDR1 SGHRS, CDR2 YFSETQ. Trimming left V 4 bases short and J 5 bases short, with 12 bases between. CDR3 length equals 14 residues. CDR3 in amino acids: CASSISYSTGELFF. The CDR3 bases are TGCGCCAGCAGCATAAGCTACAGTACCGGGGAGCTGTTTTTT.

This chain links TRBV28 with TRBJ2-3, with D perhaps matching TRBD1 or TRBD2 (5 bases each). The CDR3 extends over 14 amino acids. V lost 3 bases, J lost 12 bases, and 19 bases lay in between. Germline V gene sequence: CDR1 MDHEN, CDR2 SYDVKM. CDR3 residues: CASSFPSVGVDQYF. The DNA for the CDR3 is TGTGCCAGCAGTTTTCCATCTGTGGGGGTAGACCAGTATTTT.

This chain links TRBV19 with TRBJ2-1; TRBD2 aligns across 8 bases. Trimming removed 0 bases from V and 0 bases from J; junction bases left unmatched: 13. This CDR3 has 20 residues. Germline V gene sequence: CDR1 LNHDA, CDR2 SQIVND (reference sequence). This CDR3 is CASSIDQVAGRGSSYNEQFF. The CDR3 nucleotides are TGTGCCAGTAGTATAGATCAGGTAGCGGGGAGGGGGAGCTCCTACAATGAGCAGTTCTTC.

This chain links TRBV29-1 with TRBJ1-1; D might be TRBD1 (6 bases). Germline V gives CDR1 SQVTM, CDR2 ANQGSEA. The CDR3 has 12 residues. The CDR3 DNA sequence: TGCACCATAGGGGGGGGCAACGGGGAAGCTTTCTTT. Encoded protein: CTIGGGNGEAFF.

V and J are TRBV19 and TRBJ2-7; 12 bases match TRBD2. This CDR3 spans 18 amino acids. V was clipped by 0 bases and J by 3 bases; unmatched bases: 9. Per the germline V gene, CDR1 is LNHDA and CDR2 is SQIVND (reference sequence). The CDR3 sequence is CASSIDPPGLAGDYEQYF. In nucleotides, the CDR3 is TGTGCCAGTAGTATAGATCCCCCGGGACTAGCGGGCGACTACGAGCAGTACTTC.

The V gene is TRBV5-1, the J gene TRBJ2-7; D remains unclear. Germline assignment: CDR1 SGHRS and CDR2 YFSETQ. V dropped 0 bases and J dropped 7 bases, with 8 bases sitting between them. This CDR3 region has 12 residues. The CDR3, as DNA: TGCGCCAGCAGCTTGGAACTCCGAGAGCAGTACTTC. Protein sequence: CASSLELREQYF.

This clone was observed once. The V call is TRBV6-6, the J call TRBJ1-1, with D perhaps matching TRBD1 (6 bases). CDR3 length: 13 residues. Germline V lookup: CDR1 MNHNY, CDR2 SVGAGI (reference sequence). V was trimmed by 6 bases and J by 5 bases, leaving 13 bases between them. DNA of the CDR3: TGTGCCAGCAGCCCACAGGGATTTACTGAAGCTTTCTTT. Translating it yields CASSPQGFTEAFF.

The chain recombines TRBV3-1 (or the pseudogene TRBV3-2) with TRBJ2-2; TRBD1 matches at 9 bases. CDR3 length: 19 residues. Trimming at V came to 4 bases and at J to 1 base, leaving 13 bases not matched to a gene. CDR1 is LGHDT, CDR2 YNNKEL, per germline (reference sequence). The DNA for the CDR3 is TGTGCCAGCAGCCTACGCCATGGGGTGGACAGGGGGAACACCGGGGAGCTGTTTTTT. Amino acid sequence: CASSLRHGVDRGNTGELFF.

The chain's CDR3 is CASSSRTGSLFF. CDR3 in DNA: TGTGCCAGCAGCTCGAGGACAGGGAGTCTATTCTTC. V usage is TRBV7-3 and J usage is TRBJ2-1, with 8 bases fitting TRBD1. The CDR3 is 12 amino acids. CDR1 and CDR2 (germline): SGHTA, FQGTGA. The trim removed 4 bases at V and 16 bases at J, leaving 9 bases unmatched.

The J gene is TRBJ2-2, the V gene TRBV7-2; perhaps TRBD2 as D (5 bases). CDR1 and CDR2 from the germline V gene are SGHTA and FQGNSA. The CDR3 contains 15 residues. Trimming took 1 base from V and 1 from J, leaving 7 bases between them. The CDR3 nucleotides are TGTGCCAGCAGCTTAGTTCGGGGGAACACCGGGGAGCTGTTTTTT. Its protein is CASSLVRGNTGELFF.